This T cell receptor (beta chain) emerged from a study of T cell repertoires in cytomegalovirus infection. Germline V lookup: CDR1 MGHRA, CDR2 YSYEKL. The CDR3 spans 14 residues. Trimming left V 3 bases short and J 0 bases short, with 8 bases between. This clonotype was picked up a small number of times. Antigen: not known. TCRdb redid the calling of the reads with MiXCR, one entry per CDR3 protein. The sample carries 830,000 or so distinct CDR3 sequences, about 31% recorded once. This receptor was identified in a human donor in good health (CMV status not recorded). Some clones in this sample may be carry-over from other donors' samples. Sequencing was performed on cultured CD8+ T cells from PBMCs, taken from culture after CMV antigen stimulation. The J gene is TRBJ1-1, the V gene TRBV4-1; D gene uncertain. The chain's CDR3 is CASSQGDLNTEAFF. Written as DNA, the CDR3 is TGCGCCAGCAGCCAGGGCGATCTGAACACTGAAGCTTTCTTT.